Included here is one T cell receptor beta chain sequence, with context. Its antigen is still unknown. Base qualities are not provided; no much larger clone lies one nucleotide away. TCRbeta CDR3 regions were amplified from genomic DNA by means of the immunoSEQ Assay, a bias-controlled multiplex PCR. As for the original processing: Nucleated cell counts per sample were estimated from amplification of reference gene primers within the assay. Sequence reads were collapsed and filtered to measure the absolute abundance of every unique TCRbeta CDR3 rearrangement. For each sample, productive Simpson clonality was calculated as the square root of Simpson's diversity index across productive rearrangements. The immuneACCESS repertoire file appears here via TCRdb, limited to in-frame rearrangements. These files lack a portion of the clones; in checked studies, under half of the deficit traces to unresolved V genes, and the cause of the others is not known. From that table come the V and J calls and clone size; the DNA was used to work out D and trimming. The sample table shows 96,000 or so clones, and nearly 90% are seen once. The ten top clones hold 2.9% of the sample.

Spanning cysteine to phenylalanine, the CDR3 consists of 14 amino acids. The retained sequence is limited to the CDR3, 42 bases, with the frame set at the first base. V is cut back by 3 bases and J by 11 bases, with 7 bases in the junction unmatched. The germline V gene supplies CDR1 SGHRS and CDR2 YFSETQ. The sample belongs to a study of blood T cell repertoires in COVID-19 (dated by TCRdb to the early 2020s). Regarding the complete study: The collaborator samples originated in the United States, Italy and Spain and spanned the acute and convalescent phases of COVID-19. A de-identified subject ID, COVID-19 status, age in years and sex were almost always included in the sample metadata. Subjects who had been exposed to COVID-19, were actively infected with it, or had recovered from it provided the deeply sampled blood TCRbeta repertoires that made up the dataset. The repertoires were made available in a free public database intended to serve as a resource for research on the immune response to SARS-CoV-2. The prospective study material was composed of cDNA or gDNA derived from T cells, B-cell-depleted T cells, or PBMCs. Where available, HLA class I and class II types were obtained from metadata supplied by the sample provider rather than from assay-based typing. The samples were drawn from two sources: the first 160 participants of the ongoing ImmuneRACE study, and over 1,000 subjects contributed by 6 global collaborators. The study at large found these results: Clinical and demographic metadata were provided uncurated, with the amount varying by source and participant.

The collaborating institutions used their own protocols to collect whole blood in K2EDTA tubes. For TCRbeta analysis, collaborator samples were shipped as frozen whole blood, as isolated PBMCs, or as DNA extracted from either sample type. What was sequenced was peripheral blood. The sequence came from a woman older than 75 with acute or convalescent COVID-19. The chain employs TRBV5-1 and TRBJ2-7; TRBD2 fits 14 bases in the junction. The CDR3: CASSWTSGGQGKYF. The DNA reads as follows: TGCGCCAGCAGCTGGACTAGCGGGGGGCAGGGGAAGTACTTC.